This TCR beta chain comes out of a study of lymphopenia after photon versus proton radiotherapy. Broader study findings: Authors raise, but do not show, better survival with proton therapy. Proton therapy kept repertoires fairly stable, unlike photons, which gained effector/memory cells. Larger post-nadir TCR diversity loss correlated inversely with survival in deceased patients. After lymphocyte nadir, photon-treated repertoires showed oligoclonal expansion, especially CD8+ Temra.

Sequencing was performed with immunoSEQ multiplex PCR; in TCRdb, only in-frame clones are kept and a portion is missing. The sample lists roughly 18,000 clones; 70% to 90% were seen once. Germline CDR1 MDHEN, CDR2 SYDVKM. V was trimmed by 4 bases and J by 9 bases, leaving 15 bases between them. The CDR3 sequence is 13 residues long. To note about this clone: Antigen unknown.

The origin of this receptor is a man in his 70s with pancreatic cancer. The sample was peripheral blood, taken from a patient treated with proton-based radiotherapy. The gene calls are TRBV28 and TRBJ2-5; D might be TRBD2 (6 bases). The CDR3 DNA reads TGTGCCAGCAGTTCGACTAGTCTTACGGCCCAGTACTTC. Translated, it gives CASSSTSLTAQYF.